The clone carrying this T cell receptor beta chain was detected once. Its antigen is not identified. The repertoire was sequenced with immunoSEQ multiplex PCR; TCRdb's copy has only in-frame clones and lacks some. Seen here are about 79,000 clones, 70% to 90% observed once, and the top ten hold over 4.5%. This record comes from a study of PD-1 blockade in mismatch repair-deficient tumors. Study background: Patients had about eleven mismatch repair-deficient cancer types and were previously treated and progressing.

The study's findings and limits: After pembrolizumab, tumor-resident clones rose rapidly, then generally contracted before radiologic responses.

TCR sequencing covered three patients who responded to pembrolizumab. The sequence was obtained from an adult with mismatch repair-deficient cancer. The sample here was peripheral blood, taken 44 weeks after starting pembrolizumab.

Here the CDR3 DNA reads TGTGCCAGCAGCTCGGGACAGGGTAGCACAGATACGCAGTATTTT. It encodes CASSSGQGSTDTQYF. V and J are TRBV7-9 and TRBJ2-3; 9 nucleotides agree with TRBD1. CDR3 size: 15 residues. Germline lookup yields CDR1 SEHNR and CDR2 FQNEAQ (reference sequence). Unmatched junction bases numbered 2, after V lost 4 bases and J lost 0 bases.